This T cell receptor (beta chain) is drawn from a study of Graves' ophthalmopathy and Graves' hyperthyroidism. Study in general: Ahead of any treatment, peripheral blood was obtained at the initial diagnosis. Study-level results: Blood also contained most of the expanded thyroid clonotypes above 0.001 frequency.

The germline V gene encodes CDR1 MNHNS and CDR2 SASEGT. The CDR3 is 14 residues long. V lost 4 bases and J lost 1, with 10 bases in between. Clinical symptoms, serum thyroxine, TRAb, thyroid ultrasound and orbital computed tomography determined diagnosis. Researchers took RNA transcripts and amplified TCR beta CDR3 regions from them. RT-PCR in the first round used HTBI primers; a second-round multiplex PCR followed. A single record per CDR3 protein comes from TCRdb applying MiXCR to the multiplex PCR reads. The table records 360,000 or so distinct CDR3 sequences, 15% to 20% of them present only once. In regard to this clonotype: The antigen is undetermined.

The sequenced sample was peripheral blood. V usage is TRBV6-1 and J usage is TRBJ1-1; a possible D gene is TRBD1 (5 bases). The TCR was taken from a woman aged 18-29 years with Graves' ophthalmopathy. The CDR3 nucleotides read TGTGCCAGCAGTGGTTGGGGCGGGAACACTGAAGCTTTCTTT. Its translation: CASSGWGGNTEAFF.